These 13 T cell receptor beta chains share one sample of origin, sequenced in a study of shared clonotypes between healthy human individuals. Generated by immunoSEQ multiplex PCR, the TCRdb table keeps only in-frame clones and is missing some. Of about 2.1 million clones listed, 85% to 95% are singletons. Only CD45RO-negative cells positively selected for CCR7 counted as naive CD8 cells, so terminally differentiated effector memory CD45RA+ cells were excluded. Sequencing was performed on naive CD8+ T cells from PBMCs. The source is a man aged 18-30 years in good health. Some clones in this sample may be carry-over from other donors' samples.

The chain links TRBV7-6 to TRBJ2-7; 12 nucleotides align to TRBD2. Losses at the gene ends were 5 bases for V and 2 bases for J; bases not matched to a gene: 7. CDR1 and CDR2 (germline): SGHVS, FNYEAQ. CDR3 length equals 16 residues. CDR3 in DNA: TGTGCCAGCAGCCCCCTGAGGACTAGCGGGACCTACGAGCAGTACTTC. Translation: CASSPLRTSGTYEQYF.

CDR3 sequence reads: CASSQSATGNYGYTF. In DNA, the CDR3 is TGTGCCAGCAGCCAATCCGCGACAGGGAACTATGGCTACACCTTC. This chain connects TRBV16 to TRBJ1-2; 7 bases map to TRBD1. V trimming: 0 bases; J trimming: 2 bases; junction bases outside the gene matches: 3. The CDR3 has 15 amino acids. Per the germline V gene, CDR1 is KGHSY and CDR2 is FQNENV.

The rearrangement joins TRBV7-9 to TRBJ2-1; 9 nucleotides agree with TRBD1. The CDR3 loop spans 15 amino acids. CDR1 and CDR2 from the germline V gene are SEHNR and FQNEAQ (reference sequence). With V trimmed by 5 bases and J by 7 bases, 9 bases remained unmatched. CDR3 DNA: TGTGCCAGCAGCCCCAGGGACAGGGTCTGGAATGAGCAGTTCTTC. Translation gives CASSPRDRVWNEQFF.

Comment on this clone: Other DNA variants within this sample encode the same CDR3. This chain joins TRBV27 and TRBJ2-2, with a possible D match to TRBD1 (5 bases). Trimming cost V 5 bases and J 6 bases, with 7 bases left between them. The CDR3 sequence is 12 residues long. CDR1 MNHEY and CDR2 SMNVEV come from the germline V gene (reference sequence). The CDR3 DNA follows: TGTGCCAGCAGTGCAGGGCCCGGGGAGCTGTTTTTT. This sequence encodes CASSAGPGELFF.

The rearrangement uses TRBV5-6 and TRBJ2-1, with D perhaps matching TRBD2 (6 bases). Germline V gives CDR1 SGHDT, CDR2 YYEEEE. The CDR3 is 14 amino acids. Trimming took off 4 bases at V and 3 bases at J, with 11 bases between the two ends. The CDR3 DNA reads TGTGCCAGCAGCCCGGGGACTTTCTACAATGAGCAGTTCTTC. Translating it yields CASSPGTFYNEQFF.

The genes are TRBV28 and TRBJ2-7; D unresolved. The CDR3 is 14 residues long. CDR1 is MDHEN and CDR2 is SYDVKM in the germline V gene. V dropped 3 bases and J dropped 3 bases, with 12 bases sitting between them. CDR3 loop: CASSFLPGYYEQYF. In DNA, the CDR3 is TGTGCCAGCAGTTTCTTGCCAGGCTACTACGAGCAGTACTTC.

This chain links TRBV9 with TRBJ2-2; D gene uncertain. Germline loops: CDR1 SGDLS, CDR2 YYNGEE. Trimming took off 0 bases at V and 5 bases at J, with 8 bases between the two ends. This CDR3 has 14 residues. CDR3: CASSVVAATGELFF. CDR3 coding DNA: TGTGCCAGCAGCGTAGTGGCGGCAACCGGGGAGCTGTTTTTT. The whole variable domain, remainder taken from reference TRBV9 and TRBJ2-2, is DSGVTQTPKHLITATGQRVTLRCSPRSGDLSVYWYQQSLDQGLQFLIQYYNGEERAKGNILERFSAQQFPDLHSELNLSSLELGDSALYFCASSVVAATGELFFGEGSRLTVL.

The V gene is TRBV27, the J gene TRBJ2-7; TRBD1 agrees at 8 bases. The V gene end was trimmed by 7 bases and the J gene end by 4 bases; junction bases not matched to a gene: 15. The CDR3 is 16 residues long. CDR1 is MNHEY, CDR2 SMNVEV, per germline (reference sequence). The CDR3 sequence is CASTQRAGTGPYEQYF. CDR3 nucleotide sequence: TGTGCCAGCACCCAACGGGCCGGGACAGGACCTTACGAGCAGTACTTC.

This rearrangement joins TRBV28 to TRBJ1-5; D gene ambiguous. Deletions cut 5 bases from V and 5 bases from J, with 10 bases between. Germline V CDR1 and CDR2: MDHEN, SYDVKM. This CDR3 spans 13 amino acids. The CDR3 here is CASSQDSYQPQHF. CDR3 coding DNA: TGTGCCAGCAGTCAAGACTCTTATCAGCCCCAGCATTTT.

The chain links TRBV27 to TRBJ2-7; D is uncertain. The CDR3 is 13 amino acids. Trimming removed 6 bases at V and 0 bases at J, with 9 bases between. CDR1 is MNHEY and CDR2 is SMNVEV in the germline V gene (reference sequence). The CDR3 nucleotides read TGTGCCAGCAGCCTCTTAACCTCCTACGAGCAGTACTTC. Amino acids: CASSLLTSYEQYF.

The rearrangement links TRBV11-2 to TRBJ2-5; D remains ambiguous. CDR1 and CDR2 from the germline V gene are SGHAT and FQNNGV. This CDR3 comprises 14 residues. V was clipped by 5 bases and J by 4 bases, with 14 bases between them. CDR3 in DNA: TGTGCCAGCAGCCGCCGGACGTCTGGAGAGACCCAGTACTTC. Its protein is CASSRRTSGETQYF.

The chain combines TRBV7-9 with TRBJ1-5; D uncertain. The ends were cut back, 3 bases at V and 3 bases at J, with 12 bases in the middle. CDR3 length equals 15 residues. The V gene's germline CDR1 is SEHNR and CDR2 FQNEAQ (reference sequence). CDR3 residues: CASSLGLWINQPQHF. As DNA, the CDR3 is TGTGCCAGCAGCTTGGGATTATGGATCAATCAGCCCCAGCATTTT.

This chain uses TRBV27 with TRBJ2-7; possible D gene TRBD2, 5 bases. Germline lookup yields CDR1 MNHEY and CDR2 SMNVEV (reference sequence). The CDR3 is made up of 15 amino acids. V gave up 0 bases and J gave up 3 bases, with 12 bases separating them. CDR3 coding DNA: TGTGCCAGCAGTTTATCCAACGGGATCAACTACGAGCAGTACTTC. It encodes CASSLSNGINYEQYF.